The rows below give T cell receptor beta chains drawn from one sample of a study of CD8 T cells in ankylosing spondylitis. TCRdb recomputed calls from the 5' RACE reads with MiXCR, one row per CDR3 protein. The profile covers around 150,000 distinct CDR3 sequences, with around 19% appearing a single time and about 7.6% taken by the ten largest. Material: blood, either unsorted or a sorted T cell fraction (not recorded which). These receptors were collected from a male donor with ankylosing spondylitis or in good health (not recorded which). Both conserved end residues are part of each CDR3. The D gene is left open where the match is weak. Some rows mark clone size as missing; the rest say once, few, many or name a class of expanded clone.

. | TRBJ2-4 | . | TRBV26 | CASSSRRGDIQYF | TGTGCCAGTAGTTCCAGACGCGGGGACATTCAGTACTTC
few | TRBJ2-1 | TRBD1 | TRBV3-1 | CASRDSNNEQFF | TGTGCCAGCCGGGACAGCAACAATGAGCAGTTCTTC
many | TRBJ2-1 | . | TRBV29-1 | CSVEHPGQAYNEQFF | TGCAGCGTTGAACACCCGGGACAAGCCTACAATGAGCAGTTCTTC
. | TRBJ2-5 | . | TRBV5-1 | CASSWTGTPQETQYF | TGCGCCAGCAGCTGGACCGGGACTCCCCAAGAGACCCAGTACTTC
many | TRBJ2-2 | TRBD1 | TRBV5-1 | CASSSTGVGTGELFF | TGCGCCAGCAGCTCGACAGGGGTAGGCACCGGGGAGCTGTTTTTT
. | TRBJ1-2 | . | TRBV19 | CASSITSQGGYGYTF | TGTGCCAGTAGTATAACCTCGCAGGGCGGCTATGGCTACACCTTC
many | TRBJ2-2 | TRBD2 | TRBV4-2 | CASSQGRTGGAFANTGELFF | TGTGCCAGCAGCCAAGGTCGGACGGGAGGGGCGTTCGCGAACACCGGGGAGCTGTTTTTT
. | TRBJ1-1 | TRBD1 | TRBV20-1 | CSARDHGTGGLEAFF | TGCAGTGCTAGAGATCACGGGACAGGGGGCCTGGAAGCTTTCTTT
many | TRBJ2-3 | . | TRBV15 | CATSRETRAPDTQYF | TGTGCCACCAGCAGAGAGACAAGGGCCCCAGATACGCAGTATTTT
. | TRBJ2-1 | TRBD1 | TRBV29-1 | CSLGTGAYNEQFF | TGCAGCTTAGGGACAGGGGCCTACAATGAGCAGTTCTTC
many | TRBJ2-1 | . | TRBV20-1 | CSPDGRIVNEQFF | TGCAGTCCGGACGGCCGGATAGTAAATGAGCAGTTCTTC
few | TRBJ2-2 | . | TRBV7-1 | CASSSTTGLDTGELFF | TGTGCCAGCAGCTCCACCACGGGGTTAGACACCGGGGAGCTGTTTTTT
. | TRBJ2-7 | TRBD1 | TRBV20-1 | CSASSGTGVLISSYEQYF | TGCAGTGCTAGCTCCGGGACAGGGGTCTTGATCAGCTCCTACGAGCAGTACTTC
. | TRBJ1-1 | . | TRBV5-1 | CASSPVQGEGKWTEAFF | TGCGCCAGCAGCCCGGTTCAGGGAGAGGGGAAGTGGACTGAAGCTTTCTTT
. | TRBJ2-7 | TRBD1 | TRBV3-1 | CASSQGGGRQYF | TGTGCCAGCAGCCAAGGAGGGGGCCGTCAGTACTTC
many | TRBJ2-1 | TRBD2 | TRBV20-1 | CSAEGGLAGKYNEQFF | TGCAGTGCTGAAGGAGGACTAGCGGGTAAATACAATGAGCAGTTCTTC
many | TRBJ1-5 | . | TRBV7-9 | CASSSRDRNQPQHF | TGTGCCAGCAGTTCCCGAGATAGGAATCAGCCCCAGCATTTT
few | TRBJ2-1 | . | TRBV20-1 | CSARDESRRGEQFF | TGCAGTGCTAGAGATGAGTCGAGGCGCGGTGAGCAGTTCTTC